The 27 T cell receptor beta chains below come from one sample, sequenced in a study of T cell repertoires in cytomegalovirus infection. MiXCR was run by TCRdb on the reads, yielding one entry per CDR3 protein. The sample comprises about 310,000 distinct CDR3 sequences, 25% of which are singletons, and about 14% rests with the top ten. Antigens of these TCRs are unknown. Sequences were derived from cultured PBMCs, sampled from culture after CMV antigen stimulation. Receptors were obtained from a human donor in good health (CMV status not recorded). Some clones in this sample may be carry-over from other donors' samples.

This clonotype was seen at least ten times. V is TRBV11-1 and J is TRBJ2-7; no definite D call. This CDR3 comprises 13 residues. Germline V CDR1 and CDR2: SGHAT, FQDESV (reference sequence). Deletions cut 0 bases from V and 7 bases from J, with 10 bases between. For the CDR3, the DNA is TGTGCCAGCAGCTTAGCGCAGGCGAGAGAGCAGTACGTC. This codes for CASSLAQAREQYV.

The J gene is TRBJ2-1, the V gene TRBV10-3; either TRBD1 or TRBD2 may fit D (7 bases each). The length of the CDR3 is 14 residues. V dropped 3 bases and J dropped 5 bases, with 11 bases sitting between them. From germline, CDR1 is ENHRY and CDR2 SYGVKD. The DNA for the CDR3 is TGTGCCATCAGTGAACAGGGGAGGGACAATGAGCAGTTCTTC. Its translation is CAISEQGRDNEQFF.

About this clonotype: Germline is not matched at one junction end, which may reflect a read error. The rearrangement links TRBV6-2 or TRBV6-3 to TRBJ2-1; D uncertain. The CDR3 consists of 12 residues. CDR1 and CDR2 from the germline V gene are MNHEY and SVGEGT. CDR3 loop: CASSYSLRERFF. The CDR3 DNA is TGTGCCAGCAGTTACTCGCTCAGAGAGCGGTTCTTC.

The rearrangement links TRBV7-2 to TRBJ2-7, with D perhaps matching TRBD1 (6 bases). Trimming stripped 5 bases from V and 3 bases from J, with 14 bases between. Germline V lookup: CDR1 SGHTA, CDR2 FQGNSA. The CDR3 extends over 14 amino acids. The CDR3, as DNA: TGTGCCAGCAGCCTATCGGGACAAAACTACGAGCAGTACGTC. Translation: CASSLSGQNYEQYV.

DNA for the CDR3: TGTGCCAGCAGCCCCACGGGATTCTACGAGCAGTACTTC. As protein: CASSPTGFYEQYF. The V gene is TRBV7-2, the J gene TRBJ2-7; maybe TRBD2 (5 bases). The CDR3 runs to 13 residues. V gave up 5 bases and J gave up 3 bases, with 11 bases separating them. The germline V gene has CDR1 SGHTA and CDR2 FQGNSA.

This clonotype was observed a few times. The CDR3 region is CASSFIDSSTDTQYF. Here the CDR3 DNA reads TGTGCCAGCAGTTTTATCGACTCAAGCACAGATACGCAGTATTTT. The chain joins TRBV12-3 or TRBV12-4 to TRBJ2-3; D gene unclear. The CDR3 is 15 amino acids. Trimming stripped 3 bases from V and 0 bases from J, with 10 bases between.

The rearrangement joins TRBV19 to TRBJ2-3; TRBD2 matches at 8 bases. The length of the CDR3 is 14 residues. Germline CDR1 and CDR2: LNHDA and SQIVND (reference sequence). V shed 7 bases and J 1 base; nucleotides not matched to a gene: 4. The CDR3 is CASNTAGGTDTQYF. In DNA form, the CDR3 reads TGTGCCAGTAACACAGCGGGAGGCACAGATACGCAGTATTTT.

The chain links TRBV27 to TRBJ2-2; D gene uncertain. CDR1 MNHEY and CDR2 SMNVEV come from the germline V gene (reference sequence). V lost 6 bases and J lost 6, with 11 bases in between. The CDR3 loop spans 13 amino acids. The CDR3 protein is CASRGIYAGELFF. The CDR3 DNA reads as TGTGCCAGCAGGGGGATCTATGCCGGGGAGCTGTTTTTT.

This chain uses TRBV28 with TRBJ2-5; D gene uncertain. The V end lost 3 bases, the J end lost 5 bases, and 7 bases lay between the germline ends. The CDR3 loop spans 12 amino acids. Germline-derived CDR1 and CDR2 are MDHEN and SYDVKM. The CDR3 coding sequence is TGTGCCAGCAGTTTGGAGATGGAGACCCAGTACTTC. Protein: CASSLEMETQYF. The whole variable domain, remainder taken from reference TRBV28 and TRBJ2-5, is DVKVTQSSRYLVKRTGEKVFLECVQDMDHENMFWYRQDPGLGLRLIYFSYDVKMKEKGDIPEGYSVSREKKERFSLILESASTNQTSMYLCASSLEMETQYFGPGTRLLVL.

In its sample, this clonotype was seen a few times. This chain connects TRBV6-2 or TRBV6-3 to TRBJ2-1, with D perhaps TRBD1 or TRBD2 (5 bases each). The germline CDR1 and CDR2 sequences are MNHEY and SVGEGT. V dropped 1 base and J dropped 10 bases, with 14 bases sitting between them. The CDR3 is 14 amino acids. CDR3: CASSYFGTTREQFF. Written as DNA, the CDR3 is TGTGCCAGCAGTTACTTCGGGACCACGAGAGAGCAGTTCTTC.

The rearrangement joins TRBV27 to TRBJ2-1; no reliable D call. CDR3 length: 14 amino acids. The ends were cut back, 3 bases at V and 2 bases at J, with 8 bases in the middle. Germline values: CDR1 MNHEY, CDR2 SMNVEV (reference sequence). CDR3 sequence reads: CASSLRRTYNEQFF. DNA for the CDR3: TGTGCCAGCAGTTTGAGGAGAACCTACAATGAGCAGTTCTTC.

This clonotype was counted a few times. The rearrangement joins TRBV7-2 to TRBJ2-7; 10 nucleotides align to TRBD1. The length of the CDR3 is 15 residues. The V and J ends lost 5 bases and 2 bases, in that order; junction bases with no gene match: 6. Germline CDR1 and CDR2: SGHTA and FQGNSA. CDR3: CASSLRGQGTYEQYV. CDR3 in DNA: TGTGCCAGCAGCCTCCGGGGACAGGGGACCTACGAGCAGTACGTC.

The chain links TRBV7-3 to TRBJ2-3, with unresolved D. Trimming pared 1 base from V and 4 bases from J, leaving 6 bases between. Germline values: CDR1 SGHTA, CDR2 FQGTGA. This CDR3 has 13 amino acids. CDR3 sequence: CASSLMNSDTQYF. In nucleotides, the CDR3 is TGTGCCAGCAGCTTAATGAACTCAGATACGCAGTATTTT.

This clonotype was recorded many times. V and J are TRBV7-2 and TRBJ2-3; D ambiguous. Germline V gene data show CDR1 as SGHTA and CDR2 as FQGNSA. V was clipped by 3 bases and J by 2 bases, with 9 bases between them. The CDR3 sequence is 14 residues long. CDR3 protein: CASSLSDHTDTQYF. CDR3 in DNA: TGTGCCAGCAGCTTGTCCGATCACACAGATACGCAGTATTTT.

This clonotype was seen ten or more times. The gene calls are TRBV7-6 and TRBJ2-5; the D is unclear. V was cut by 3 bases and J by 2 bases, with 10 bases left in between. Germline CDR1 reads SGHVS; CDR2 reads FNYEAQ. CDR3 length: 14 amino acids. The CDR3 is CASSLGRRQETQYF. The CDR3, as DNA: TGTGCCAGCAGCTTGGGCAGGCGTCAAGAGACCCAGTACTTC. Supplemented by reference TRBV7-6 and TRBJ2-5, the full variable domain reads GAGVSQSPRYKVTKRGQDVALRCDPISGHVSLYWYRQALGQGPEFLTYFNYEAQQDKSGLPNDRFSAERPEGSISTLTIQRTEQRDSAMYRCASSLGRRQETQYFGPGTRLLVL.

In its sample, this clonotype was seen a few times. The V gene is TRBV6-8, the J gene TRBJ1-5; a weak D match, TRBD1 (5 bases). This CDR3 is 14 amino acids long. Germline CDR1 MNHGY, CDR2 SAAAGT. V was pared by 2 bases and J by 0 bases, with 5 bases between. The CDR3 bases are TGTGCCAGCAGTTACGACAGTAGCAATCAGCCCCAGCATTTT. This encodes CASSYDSSNQPQHF.

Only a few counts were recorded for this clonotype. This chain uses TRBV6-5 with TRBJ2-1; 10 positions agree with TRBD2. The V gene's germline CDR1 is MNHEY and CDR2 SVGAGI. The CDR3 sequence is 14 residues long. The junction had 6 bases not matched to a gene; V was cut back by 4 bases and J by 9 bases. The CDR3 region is CASSLLAGAGEQFF. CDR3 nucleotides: TGTGCCAGCAGTTTGCTAGCGGGAGCGGGTGAGCAGTTCTTC.

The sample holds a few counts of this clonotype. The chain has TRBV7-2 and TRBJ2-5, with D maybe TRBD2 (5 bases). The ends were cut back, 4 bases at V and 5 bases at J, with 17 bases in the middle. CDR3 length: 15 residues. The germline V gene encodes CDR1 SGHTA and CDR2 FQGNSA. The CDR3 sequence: CASSSSGHLGETQYF. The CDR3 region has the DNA TGTGCCAGCAGCTCAAGCGGCCACCTCGGGGAGACCCAGTACTTC.

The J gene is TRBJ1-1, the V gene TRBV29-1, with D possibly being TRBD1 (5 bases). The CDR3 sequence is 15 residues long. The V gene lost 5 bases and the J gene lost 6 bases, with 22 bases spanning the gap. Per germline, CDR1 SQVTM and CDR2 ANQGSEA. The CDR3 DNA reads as TGCAGCGTTAATTTGCAGGGAACTAAACGCGCTGAAGCTTTCTTT. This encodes CSVNLQGTKRAEAFF.

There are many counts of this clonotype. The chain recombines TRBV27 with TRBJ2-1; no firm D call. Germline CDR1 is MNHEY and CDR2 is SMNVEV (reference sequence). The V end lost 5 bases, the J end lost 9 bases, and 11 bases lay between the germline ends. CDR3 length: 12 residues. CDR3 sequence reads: CASSPQRTEQFF. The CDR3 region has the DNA TGTGCCAGCAGTCCACAGCGTACTGAGCAGTTCTTC.

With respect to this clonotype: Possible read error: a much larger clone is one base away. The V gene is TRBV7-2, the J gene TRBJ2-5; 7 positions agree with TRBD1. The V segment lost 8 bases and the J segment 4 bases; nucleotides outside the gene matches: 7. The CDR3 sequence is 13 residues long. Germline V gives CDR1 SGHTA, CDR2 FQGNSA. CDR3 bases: TGTGCCAGCCCCTCAACAGGGGTAGAGACCCAGTACTTC. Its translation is CASPSTGVETQYF.

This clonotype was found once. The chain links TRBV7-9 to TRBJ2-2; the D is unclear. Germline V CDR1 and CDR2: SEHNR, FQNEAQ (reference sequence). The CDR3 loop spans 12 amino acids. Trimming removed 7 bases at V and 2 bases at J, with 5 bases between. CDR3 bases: TGTGCCAGCACGCCAAACACCGGGGAGCTGTTTTTT. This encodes CASTPNTGELFF.

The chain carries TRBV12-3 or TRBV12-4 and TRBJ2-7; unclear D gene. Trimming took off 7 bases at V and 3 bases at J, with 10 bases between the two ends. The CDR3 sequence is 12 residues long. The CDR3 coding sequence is TGTGCCAGCACCCTAATGAGCTACGAGCAGTACTTC. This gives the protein CASTLMSYEQYF.

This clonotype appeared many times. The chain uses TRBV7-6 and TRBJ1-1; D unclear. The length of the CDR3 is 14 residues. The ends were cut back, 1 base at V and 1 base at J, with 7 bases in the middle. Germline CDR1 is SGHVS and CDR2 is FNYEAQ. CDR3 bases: TGTGCCAGCAGCTTAGAGGGAGGGAACACTGAAGCTTTCTTT. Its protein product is CASSLEGGNTEAFF.

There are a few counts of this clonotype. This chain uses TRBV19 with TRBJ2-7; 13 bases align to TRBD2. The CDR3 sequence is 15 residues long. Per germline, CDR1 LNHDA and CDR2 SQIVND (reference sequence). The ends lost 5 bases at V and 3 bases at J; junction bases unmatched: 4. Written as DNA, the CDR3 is TGTGCCAGTAGTGTGACTAGCGGGAGGAACTACGAGCAGTACGTC. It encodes CASSVTSGRNYEQYV.

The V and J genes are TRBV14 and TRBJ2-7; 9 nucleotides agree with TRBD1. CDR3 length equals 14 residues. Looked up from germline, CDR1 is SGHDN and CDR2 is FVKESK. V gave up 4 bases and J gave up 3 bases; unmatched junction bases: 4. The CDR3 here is CASSRGTGIYEQYF. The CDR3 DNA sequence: TGTGCCAGCAGCCGCGGGACAGGGATCTACGAGCAGTACTTC. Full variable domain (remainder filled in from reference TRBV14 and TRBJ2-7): EAGVTQFPSHSVIEKGQTVTLRCDPISGHDNLYWYRRVMGKEIKFLLHFVKESKQDESGMPNNRFLAERTGGTYSTLKVQPAELEDSGVYFCASSRGTGIYEQYFGPGTRLTVT.

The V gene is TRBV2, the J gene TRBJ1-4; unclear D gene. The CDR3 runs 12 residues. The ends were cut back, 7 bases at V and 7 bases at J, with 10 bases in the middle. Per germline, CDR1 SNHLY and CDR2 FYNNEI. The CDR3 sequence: CASTVGVEKLFF. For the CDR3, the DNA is TGTGCCAGCACAGTCGGGGTTGAAAAACTGTTTTTT.